This T cell receptor beta chain was captured by sequencing in a study of blood T cell repertoires in COVID-19. About the study: Italy, Spain and the United States were the sources of the convalescent and acute COVID-19 samples. The analysed material was cDNA or gDNA that came from T cells, B-cell-depleted T cells, or PBMCs.

The CDR3 sequence is 13 residues long. Germline-derived CDR1 and CDR2 are SGHNT and YYREEE (reference sequence). V dropped 3 bases and J dropped 5; count of bases not matched to a gene: 4. Sequencing used immunoSEQ multiplex PCR; TCRdb keeps in-frame clones, though not all of them. The table has 95,000 to 150,000 clones, 85% to 90% seen once. The TCR was taken from a woman aged 70-85 years with acute or convalescent COVID-19. The chain is built from TRBV5-4 and TRBJ2-5; 7 bases match TRBD2. The material sequenced was peripheral blood. Here the CDR3 reads CASSSGGGETQYF. The CDR3, as DNA: TGTGCCAGCAGCTCGGGGGGAGGGGAGACCCAGTACTTC.